This is a list of T cell receptor beta chains from one sample in a study of T-cell memory formation after mild COVID-19. One entry per CDR3 protein, called by TCRdb with MiXCR from the 5' RACE reads. The repertoire holds tens of thousands of distinct CDR3 sequences, with 7.3% as singletons. The sequencing input was PBMCs or a T cell subset sorted from them (not recorded which). These receptor sequences come from a man aged 18-30 years who had mild COVID-19 (a few samples of this study predate the infection). Cell type and time point are not known. CDR3s include the opening cysteine and the closing phenylalanine or tryptophan. Fields, in order: V gene, J gene, D gene, clone size, CDR3 DNA, CDR3 protein. D genes are given only for firm matches. The size entry is marked missing in some rows and otherwise reads once, few, many or a size class.

v_call: TRBV7-2; j_call: TRBJ2-3; d_call: .; clone_size: .; cdr3_nt: TGTGCCAGCAGCTTAGTAGTGGGGAGCACAGATACGCAGTATTTT; cdr3_aa: CASSLVVGSTDTQYF
v_call: TRBV2; j_call: TRBJ1-1; d_call: .; clone_size: .; cdr3_nt: TGTGCCAGCAGTTACCCAGGGTACGCTGAAGCTTTCTTT; cdr3_aa: CASSYPGYAEAFF
v_call: TRBV7-2; j_call: TRBJ1-5; d_call: .; clone_size: few; cdr3_nt: TGTGCCAGCAGCTTAGGGGTACAGCCCCAGCATTTT; cdr3_aa: CASSLGVQPQHF
v_call: TRBV12-3/TRBV12-4; j_call: TRBJ2-5; d_call: TRBD2; clone_size: few; cdr3_nt: TGTGCCAGCAGCCAGCGGGGGGGCGATCAAGAGACCCAGTACTTC; cdr3_aa: CASSQRGGDQETQYF
v_call: TRBV18; j_call: TRBJ2-5; d_call: TRBD1; clone_size: many; cdr3_nt: TGTGCCAGCTCACGGGGACAGGGGGACCAAGAGACCCAGTACTTC; cdr3_aa: CASSRGQGDQETQYF
v_call: TRBV6-5; j_call: TRBJ1-1; d_call: .; clone_size: many; cdr3_nt: TGTGCCAGCAGCAAAACAGGGAACTTGAACACTGAAGCTTTCTTT; cdr3_aa: CASSKTGNLNTEAFF
v_call: TRBV6-1; j_call: TRBJ2-7; d_call: TRBD2; clone_size: few; cdr3_nt: TGTGCCAGCGGCGGGGGGGCTCCGGAGGAGCAGTACTTC; cdr3_aa: CASGGGAPEEQYF
v_call: TRBV11-2; j_call: TRBJ2-1; d_call: TRBD2; clone_size: .; cdr3_nt: TGTGCCAGCAGCCTACAGCGCGGGGGGGTGGACAATGAGCAGTTCTTC; cdr3_aa: CASSLQRGGVDNEQFF
v_call: TRBV5-4; j_call: TRBJ2-6; d_call: .; clone_size: .; cdr3_nt: TGTGCCAGCAGCTCGGCAGAGTACGTCCTTAACTCTGGGGCCAACGTCCTGACTTTC; cdr3_aa: CASSSAEYVLNSGANVLTF
v_call: TRBV29-1; j_call: TRBJ2-2; d_call: .; clone_size: .; cdr3_nt: TGCAGCGTAGGGGTCTCGGGCAACACCGGGGAGCTGTTTTTT; cdr3_aa: CSVGVSGNTGELFF
v_call: TRBV7-3; j_call: TRBJ2-3; d_call: .; clone_size: .; cdr3_nt: TGTGCCAGCAGCTTAACGTCTAGCACAGATACGCAGTATTTT; cdr3_aa: CASSLTSSTDTQYF
v_call: TRBV6-5; j_call: TRBJ2-3; d_call: .; clone_size: many; cdr3_nt: TGTGCCAGCAGTTACTCTCTCTGGGCCCACACAGATACGCAGTATTTT; cdr3_aa: CASSYSLWAHTDTQYF
v_call: TRBV4-2; j_call: TRBJ2-7; d_call: .; clone_size: few; cdr3_nt: TGTGCCAGCAGCCAAGATCTTGCAAACTACGAGCAGTACTTC; cdr3_aa: CASSQDLANYEQYF
v_call: TRBV5-1; j_call: TRBJ2-1; d_call: .; clone_size: many; cdr3_nt: TGCGCCAGCAGCACCGGCCCTGAGCAGTTCTTC; cdr3_aa: CASSTGPEQFF
v_call: TRBV7-3; j_call: TRBJ2-3; d_call: TRBD1; clone_size: many; cdr3_nt: TGTGCCAGCAGCTTCGGACAGGGTCGCACAGATACGCAGTATTTT; cdr3_aa: CASSFGQGRTDTQYF
v_call: TRBV9; j_call: TRBJ2-7; d_call: .; clone_size: few; cdr3_nt: TGTGCCAGCAGCGTAGATGAGACAGTATCCTACGAGCAGTACTTC; cdr3_aa: CASSVDETVSYEQYF
v_call: TRBV4-3; j_call: TRBJ1-3; d_call: .; clone_size: few; cdr3_nt: TGCGCCAGCAGCCAACCGGCGGGGGAGGCCTCTGGAAACACCATATATTTT; cdr3_aa: CASSQPAGEASGNTIYF
v_call: TRBV6-6; j_call: TRBJ1-4; d_call: TRBD1; clone_size: .; cdr3_nt: TGTGCCAGCAAACAACCGGGACAGGGCTTGGAAAAACTGTTTTTT; cdr3_aa: CASKQPGQGLEKLFF